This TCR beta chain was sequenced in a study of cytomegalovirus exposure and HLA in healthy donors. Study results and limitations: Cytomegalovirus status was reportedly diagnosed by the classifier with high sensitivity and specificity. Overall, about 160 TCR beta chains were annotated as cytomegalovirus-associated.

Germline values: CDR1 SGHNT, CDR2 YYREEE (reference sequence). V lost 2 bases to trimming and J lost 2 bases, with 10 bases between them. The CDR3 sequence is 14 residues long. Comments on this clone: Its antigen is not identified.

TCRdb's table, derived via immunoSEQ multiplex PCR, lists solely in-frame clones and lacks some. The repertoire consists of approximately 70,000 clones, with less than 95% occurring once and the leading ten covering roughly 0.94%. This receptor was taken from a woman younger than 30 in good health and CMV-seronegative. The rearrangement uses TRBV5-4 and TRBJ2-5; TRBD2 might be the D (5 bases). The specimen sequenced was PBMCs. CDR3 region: CASSLLGRQETQYF. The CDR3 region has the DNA TGTGCCAGCAGCTTATTGGGGAGACAAGAGACCCAGTACTTC.